This T cell receptor beta chain was sequenced in a study of blood T cell repertoires in COVID-19. Germline V gene lookup returns CDR1 LNHDA and CDR2 SQIVND (reference sequence). The length of the CDR3 is 15 residues. The V gene lost 5 bases and the J gene lost 3 bases, with 14 bases spanning the gap. Profiling relied on immunoSEQ multiplex PCR, and the TCRdb table lists in-frame clones only, not all of them. This table has over 35,000 clones, around 86% appearing once. The sequenced sample was peripheral blood. The V gene is TRBV19, the J gene TRBJ2-1, with D maybe TRBD1 (6 bases). This clonotype was obtained from a man between 60 and 75 years old with active COVID-19. CDR3 sequence reads: CASSSQGEGYNEQFF. CDR3 nucleotide sequence: TGTGCCAGTAGTTCACAGGGAGAAGGCTACAATGAGCAGTTCTTC. Variable domain in full (rest from reference TRBV19 and TRBJ2-1): DGGITQSPKYLFRKEGQNVTLSCEQNLNHDAMYWYRQDPGQGLRLIYYSQIVNDFQKGDIAEGYSVSREKKESFPLTVTSAQKNPTAFYLCASSSQGEGYNEQFFGPGTRLTVL.